The next 31 T cell receptor beta chains were all read from a single sample in a study of B cell selection in AIRE deficiency. CD4+CD127+ cells were sorted as the conventional CD4 T cells. Assay used: immunoSEQ multiplex PCR; TCRdb lists only in-frame clones, some missing. The data contain roughly 25,000 clones, 90% to 96% of them singletons. Sequencing input: CD4+CD127+ conventional T cells sorted from PBMCs. Receptor source: a human donor in good health.

The chain uses TRBV7-9 and TRBJ1-2; a possible D gene is TRBD1 (5 bases). Germline assignment: CDR1 SEHNR and CDR2 FQNEAQ (reference sequence). Trimming removed 3 bases from V and 4 bases from J, with 12 bases in between. This CDR3 contains 14 residues. In DNA, the CDR3 is TGTGCCAGCAGCTTGATGCGGGACGCCTATGGCTACACCTTC. This sequence encodes CASSLMRDAYGYTF.

The chain uses TRBV30 and TRBJ2-3; D is undetermined. The V end was cut by 4 bases, the J end by 4 bases, with 6 bases between. Germline CDR1 GTSNPN, CDR2 SVGIG (reference sequence). CDR3 length equals 11 residues. CDR3 in DNA: TGTGCCTGGAAAAGGGCAGATACGCAGTATTTT. Translated: CAWKRADTQYF.

The rearrangement joins TRBV5-4 to TRBJ2-7; perhaps TRBD2 as D (5 bases). Germline CDR1 SGHNT, CDR2 YYREEE (reference sequence). Trimming removed 2 bases from V and 1 base from J, with 7 bases in between. CDR3 length: 13 residues. The CDR3 DNA follows: TGTGCCAGCAGCTTACGAGGGTCCTACGAGCAGTACTTC. Its translation: CASSLRGSYEQYF.

The CDR3 region is CASSPRTSGGTDTQYF. In DNA form, the CDR3 reads TGCGCCAGCAGCCCAAGGACTAGCGGGGGCACAGATACGCAGTATTTT. The chain combines TRBV5-1 with TRBJ2-3; TRBD2 agrees at 12 bases. CDR1 is SGHRS, CDR2 YFSETQ, per germline. The CDR3 is 16 amino acids. V was clipped by 4 bases and J by 1 base; unmatched bases: 4.

This chain links TRBV10-1 with TRBJ2-3; 8 bases map to TRBD1. The CDR3 runs 14 residues. Germline V gives CDR1 WNHNN, CDR2 SYGVQD (reference sequence). The V gene end was trimmed by 4 bases and the J gene end by 6 bases; junction bases not matched to a gene: 6. For the CDR3, the DNA is TGCGCCAGCAGTGGGAGCAGGGGGCAGGATACGCAGTATTTT. Protein product: CASSGSRGQDTQYF.

In the case of this clone: The sample holds other DNA sequences that translate to the same CDR3. V usage is TRBV18 and J usage is TRBJ1-1; D remains ambiguous. This CDR3 contains 14 residues. Trimming left V 3 bases short and J 2 bases short, with 10 bases between. Germline V gives CDR1 KGHSH, CDR2 LQKENI. In nucleotides, the CDR3 is TGTGCCAGCTCACCGCAGTGGGAAAACACTGAAGCTTTCTTT. Translated, it gives CASSPQWENTEAFF. Full variable domain (remainder filled in from reference TRBV18 and TRBJ1-1): NAGVMQNPRHLVRRRGQEARLRCSPMKGHSHVYWYRQLPEEGLKFMVYLQKENIIDESGMPKERFSAEFPKEGPSILRIQQVVRGDSAAYFCASSPQWENTEAFFGQGTRLTVV.

This sequence joins TRBV7-3 and TRBJ2-3, with unresolved D. The V end lost 3 bases, the J end lost 4 bases, and 8 bases lay between the germline ends. The CDR3 is 13 residues long. Germline CDR1 SGHTA, CDR2 FQGTGA. CDR3 protein: CASSLTSADTQYF. CDR3 sequence (DNA): TGTGCCAGCAGCTTGACTTCGGCAGATACGCAGTATTTT.

This clone was detected once. V is TRBV28 and J is TRBJ1-5; D is possibly TRBD1 (5 bases). The germline CDR1 and CDR2 sequences are MDHEN and SYDVKM. Between the trimmed V and J ends, which lost 5 bases and 0 bases, there was a span of 11 bases. The CDR3 extends over 15 amino acids. CDR3 amino acids: CASSIQAYSNQPQHF. The CDR3 DNA reads TGTGCCAGCAGTATACAGGCTTATAGCAATCAGCCCCAGCATTTT.

The rearrangement uses TRBV4-1 and TRBJ1-1; 9 bases align to TRBD1. CDR1 is MGHRA and CDR2 is YSYEKL in the germline V gene. V was clipped by 3 bases and J by 1 base; unmatched bases: 3. The CDR3 spans 15 residues. CDR3 nucleotides: TGCGCCAGCAGCCAGATGGGACAGGGGAACACTGAAGCTTTCTTT. Protein sequence: CASSQMGQGNTEAFF.

This chain connects TRBV10-3 to TRBJ1-5; TRBD1 agrees at 7 bases. Looked up from germline, CDR1 is ENHRY and CDR2 is SYGVKD. The CDR3 is made up of 13 amino acids. J was trimmed by 3 bases and V by 9 bases; bases with no gene match: 5. In DNA, the CDR3 is TGTGCCATTGGACAGGAGCCCAATCAGCCCCAGCATTTT. Amino acids: CAIGQEPNQPQHF.

The rearrangement uses TRBV7-3 and TRBJ2-1; TRBD1 agrees at 12 bases. V was clipped by 5 bases and J by 8 bases; unmatched bases: 4. This CDR3 is built from 14 residues. Germline CDR1 SGHTA, CDR2 FQGTGA. CDR3 loop: CASSAGTGGDEQFF. As DNA, the CDR3 is TGTGCCAGCAGCGCCGGGACAGGGGGCGATGAGCAGTTCTTC. Full variable domain (rest looked up from reference TRBV7-3 and TRBJ2-1): GAGVSQTPSNKVTEKGKYVELRCDPISGHTALYWYRQSLGQGPEFLIYFQGTGAADDSGLPNDRFFAVRPEGSVSTLKIQRTERGDSAVYLCASSAGTGGDEQFFGPGTRLTVL.

This clone was seen only once. This rearrangement joins TRBV7-6 to TRBJ2-7; TRBD2 matches at 7 bases. The CDR3 is 14 amino acids. V gave up 1 base and J gave up 6 bases; unmatched junction bases: 6. Per the germline V gene, CDR1 is SGHVS and CDR2 is FNYEAQ. For the CDR3, the DNA is TGTGCCAGCAGCTTAGGCGGGAGCGCCCTCGAGCAGTACTTC. Protein product: CASSLGGSALEQYF.

This clone was recorded only once. The rearrangement uses TRBV4-3 and TRBJ1-5; 9 positions match TRBD1. Germline-derived CDR1 and CDR2 are LGHNA and YSLEER. The V and J ends lost 2 bases and 4 bases, in that order; junction bases with no gene match: 6. The CDR3 length is 16 residues. The CDR3 DNA is TGCGCCAGCAGCCAAACCCTGACAGGGGGTAATCAGCCCCAGCATTTT. Its translation: CASSQTLTGGNQPQHF.

The V call is TRBV10-3, the J call TRBJ2-5; D is unclear. Germline CDR1 is ENHRY and CDR2 is SYGVKD. The CDR3 covers 11 residues. Trimming shortened V by 2 bases and J by 4 bases, and 2 bases separated the two germline ends. The CDR3 loop is CAISEAETQYF. Written as DNA, the CDR3 is TGTGCCATCAGTGAGGCAGAGACCCAGTACTTC.

V and J are TRBV6-1 and TRBJ1-6; no firm D call. This CDR3 is 13 amino acids long. Germline V gene sequence: CDR1 MNHNS, CDR2 SASEGT. V was clipped by 6 bases and J by 9 bases, with 12 bases between them. The CDR3 loop is CASRPGLASPLHF. DNA for the CDR3: TGTGCCAGCAGACCGGGCTTAGCTTCACCCCTCCACTTT.

V usage is TRBV9 and J usage is TRBJ1-1, with TRBD1 as a possible D gene (6 bases). Germline loops: CDR1 SGDLS, CDR2 YYNGEE. V was clipped by 0 bases and J by 1 base, with 10 bases between them. This CDR3 is built from 15 residues. CDR3 nucleotides: TGTGCCAGCAGCGTAGAAGTCAGGGGGAACACTGAAGCTTTCTTT. Protein product: CASSVEVRGNTEAFF. Filled out from reference TRBV9 and TRBJ1-1, the complete variable domain reads DSGVTQTPKHLITATGQRVTLRCSPRSGDLSVYWYQQSLDQGLQFLIQYYNGEERAKGNILERFSAQQFPDLHSELNLSSLELGDSALYFCASSVEVRGNTEAFFGQGTRLTVV.

The rearrangement links TRBV7-9 to TRBJ1-1; no clear D gene. CDR3 length: 18 residues. CDR1 and CDR2 from the germline V gene are SEHNR and FQNEAQ (reference sequence). V lost 5 bases to trimming and J lost 1 base, with 23 bases between them. CDR3 coding DNA: TGTGCCAGCAGCCTGCACACCATAAGGGATCCGGGGAACACTGAAGCTTTCTTT. Translated, it gives CASSLHTIRDPGNTEAFF.

This sequence joins TRBV6-4 and TRBJ2-2; 11 bases are a match to TRBD2. CDR1 MRHNA and CDR2 SNTAGT come from the germline V gene. The length of the CDR3 is 16 residues. Unmatched junction bases numbered 13, after V lost 8 bases and J lost 8 bases. CDR3 nucleotides: TGTGCCAGCGACCGCCTACGCCTAGCGGGAGGAGGGGAGCTGTTTTTT. Protein: CASDRLRLAGGGELFF.

The V gene is TRBV19, the J gene TRBJ2-1; the D call may be TRBD1 or TRBD2 (5 bases each). Germline CDR1 is LNHDA and CDR2 is SQIVND (reference sequence). The germline V and J ends were trimmed by 0 bases and 14 bases, with 11 bases remaining between them. This CDR3 spans 12 amino acids. The CDR3 coding sequence is TGTGCCAGTAGTATAGACGGGACCGTGAAGTTCTTC. Its protein is CASSIDGTVKFF.

The gene calls are TRBV4-3 and TRBJ1-5, with D possibly being TRBD1 (5 bases). The germline V and J ends were trimmed by 4 bases and 4 bases, with 26 bases remaining between them. CDR1 is LGHNA, CDR2 YSLEER, per germline. The CDR3 sequence is 19 residues long. This chain's CDR3 is CASSPQLSGTGGLNQPQHF. The CDR3 nucleotides read TGCGCCAGCAGCCCCCAGCTGTCCGGGACGGGAGGCCTTAATCAGCCCCAGCATTTT.

The gene calls are TRBV28 and TRBJ1-6; D remains unclear. Germline V gene lookup returns CDR1 MDHEN and CDR2 SYDVKM. This CDR3 is built from 11 residues. Trimming took 7 bases from V and 8 from J, leaving 6 bases between them. CDR3 DNA: TGTGCCAGCACCAAGGATTCACCCCTCCACTTT. Protein: CASTKDSPLHF.

This clone was recorded once. V usage is TRBV9 and J usage is TRBJ2-3; 10 bases fit TRBD1. The CDR3 loop spans 15 amino acids. After removal of 4 bases from V and 3 bases from J, the junction contained 5 bases not matched to a gene. Germline CDR1 is SGDLS and CDR2 is YYNGEE. The CDR3 sequence is CASSRQGAPTDTQYF. The CDR3 region has the DNA TGTGCCAGCAGCCGACAGGGGGCCCCTACAGATACGCAGTATTTT.

V usage is TRBV6-1 and J usage is TRBJ1-4; D ambiguous. This CDR3 is 15 amino acids long. Trimming pared 2 bases from V and 1 base from J, leaving 8 bases between. Germline V lookup: CDR1 MNHNS, CDR2 SASEGT. The CDR3: CASSEQARTNEKLFF. Here the CDR3 DNA reads TGTGCCAGCAGTGAACAAGCTAGAACTAATGAAAAACTGTTTTTT.

J is TRBJ1-3 and V is TRBV28, with a weak D call TRBD1 (5 bases). This CDR3 contains 15 residues. Trimming removed 6 bases from V and 0 bases from J, with 12 bases in between. Germline CDR1 is MDHEN and CDR2 is SYDVKM. CDR3 nucleotide sequence: TGTGCCAGCAGCTATCAGGGTGTCTCTGGAAACACCATATATTTT. Translation: CASSYQGVSGNTIYF.

The V gene is TRBV7-2, the J gene TRBJ2-1; TRBD2 agrees at 7 bases. CDR3 length: 16 amino acids. The V gene end was trimmed by 3 bases and the J gene end by 12 bases; junction bases not matched to a gene: 17. The germline V gene encodes CDR1 SGHTA and CDR2 FQGNSA. CDR3 DNA sequence: TGTGCCAGCAGCTTTTACGCTAGCGGCCAACCATGGGGGCAGTTCTTC. The encoded protein is CASSFYASGQPWGQFF.

With regard to this clone: Sequence at one end of the junction differs from germline and may be a read error. The chain is built from TRBV18 and TRBJ2-7, with 9 bases lining up with TRBD2. The germline V gene has CDR1 KGHSH and CDR2 LQKENI. The CDR3 has 15 residues. The CDR3 protein is CTSSPGIAGVNEQYF. The CDR3 coding sequence is TGTACCAGCTCACCAGGAATAGCGGGAGTCAACGAGCAGTACTTC. Filled out from reference TRBV18 and TRBJ2-7, the complete variable domain reads NAGVMQNPRHLVRRRGQEARLRCSPMKGHSHVYWYRQLPEEGLKFMVYLQKENIIDESGMPKERFSAEFPKEGPSILRIQQVVRGDSAAYFCTSSPGIAGVNEQYFGPGTRLTVT.

V usage is TRBV27 and J usage is TRBJ2-7, with 9 nucleotides matching TRBD1. Germline lookup yields CDR1 MNHEY and CDR2 SMNVEV (reference sequence). The CDR3 loop spans 18 amino acids. After removal of 1 base from V and 2 bases from J, the junction contained 12 bases not matched to a gene. CDR3 sequence: CASSLFTGGDGGTYEQYF. CDR3 DNA sequence: TGTGCCAGCAGTTTATTTACAGGGGGCGACGGAGGTACCTACGAGCAGTACTTC.

V usage is TRBV9 and J usage is TRBJ2-7; 13 bases are a match to TRBD2. V was pared by 4 bases and J by 4 bases, with 14 bases of the junction left unmatched. This CDR3 comprises 18 residues. Germline CDR1 SGDLS, CDR2 YYNGEE. CDR3 coding DNA: TGTGCCAGCAGCTCCCATCCTGCCGGGACTAGCGGGATGTACGAGCAGTACTTC. Its translation: CASSSHPAGTSGMYEQYF.

V and J are TRBV6-4 and TRBJ1-5; possible D gene TRBD1, 6 bases. This CDR3 is built from 13 residues. CDR1 is MRHNA and CDR2 is SNTAGT in the germline V gene. Trimming stripped 6 bases from V and 7 bases from J, with 13 bases between. The CDR3 bases are TGTGCCAGCAGCTCTCGGGGGGGCCAGCCCCAGCATTTT. Amino acids: CASSSRGGQPQHF.

The rearrangement joins TRBV28 to TRBJ1-5; D gene uncertain. The CDR3 is made up of 14 amino acids. The germline CDR1 and CDR2 sequences are MDHEN and SYDVKM. V was clipped by 3 bases and J by 2 bases, with 8 bases between them. The CDR3 spells CASSLAGGNQPQHF. The CDR3, as DNA: TGTGCCAGCAGTTTGGCAGGAGGCAATCAGCCCCAGCATTTT.

This chain joins TRBV28 and TRBJ2-7, with D perhaps matching TRBD1 (5 bases). Germline CDR1 and CDR2: MDHEN and SYDVKM. Trimming removed 5 bases from V and 5 bases from J, with 16 bases in between. The CDR3 is 14 amino acids. The DNA for the CDR3 is TGTGCCAGCAGTCCCCTCGGCAGGGCCAACGAGCAGTACTTC. Translation: CASSPLGRANEQYF. Supplemented by reference TRBV28 and TRBJ2-7, the full variable domain reads DVKVTQSSRYLVKRTGEKVFLECVQDMDHENMFWYRQDPGLGLRLIYFSYDVKMKEKGDIPEGYSVSREKKERFSLILESASTNQTSMYLCASSPLGRANEQYFGPGTRLTVT.